This T cell receptor (beta chain) was documented in a study of a mutant IDH1 vaccine in newly diagnosed glioma. Study observations and caveats: Pseudoprogression seemed unrelated to changes in top peripheral T cell clonotypes.

Indicated time point: baseline, week 1 (first vaccination visit). The treatment: pre-vaccination baseline after standard-of-care therapy. Donors' newly diagnosed IDH1-mutant WHO grade 3 or 4 astrocytomas lacked nuclear ATRX. A note on this clone: Its antigen is currently unknown.

V was pared by 5 bases and J by 10 bases, with 1 base of the junction left unmatched. Germline CDR1 DFQATT, CDR2 SNEGSKA (reference sequence). This CDR3 contains 10 residues. Clones were sequenced by immunoSEQ multiplex PCR, and TCRdb holds only the in-frame ones, with some missing. The sample lists 90,000 to 95,000 clones; 83% were seen once. The chain joins TRBV20-1 to TRBJ1-1; TRBD1 matches 10 bases. The sequencing here drew on PBMCs, taken from a glioma patient treated with radiotherapy, temozolomide or both. This sequence was found in a woman between 50 and 59 years old with glioma. The CDR3 coding sequence is TGCAGTGCTTGGGACAGGGGAGCTTTCTTT. Its translation: CSAWDRGAFF.